Below, one TCR beta chain is given with its context. Its antigen is as yet unknown. Full-length variable regions came from constant-region reverse primers plus semi-nested Nested Universal Primer A PCR. Via MiXCR, TCRdb re-called the 5' RACE reads, giving one row per CDR3 protein. Here the sample spans approximately 53,000 distinct CDR3 sequences, roughly 28% being singletons. CDR3 length: 14 amino acids. The germline gives CDR1 SGHTA, CDR2 FQGNSA. With 4 bases removed from V and 0 bases from J, the gap between germline ends came to 8 bases. General observations from the study: The larger cohort examined one V-J beta rearrangement, not whole repertoires.

This TCR was sampled from a female donor with breast cancer. The sequenced sample was tumor-infiltrating memory CD4+ T cells sorted from the breast tumor. The sample's subset: memory CD4+ T cells, CD4+CD45RO+CD25-. The chain joins TRBV7-2 to TRBJ2-3, with a tentative D call TRBD2 (6 bases). This chain's CDR3 is CASSWRVSTDTQYF. The CDR3 coding sequence is TGTGCCAGCAGCTGGAGGGTGAGCACAGATACGCAGTATTTT.